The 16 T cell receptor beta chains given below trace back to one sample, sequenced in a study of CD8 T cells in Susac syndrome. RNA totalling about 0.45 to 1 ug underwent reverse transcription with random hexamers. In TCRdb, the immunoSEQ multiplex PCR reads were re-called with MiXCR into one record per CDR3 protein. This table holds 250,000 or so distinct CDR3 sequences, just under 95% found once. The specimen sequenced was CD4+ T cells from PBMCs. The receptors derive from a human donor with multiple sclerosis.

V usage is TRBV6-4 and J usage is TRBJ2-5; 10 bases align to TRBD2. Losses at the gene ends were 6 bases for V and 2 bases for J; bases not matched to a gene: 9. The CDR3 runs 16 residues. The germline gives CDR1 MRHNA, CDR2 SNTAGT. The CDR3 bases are TGTGCCAGCAGCGTCCGTAGCGGGGGGACTCAAGAGACCCAGTACTTC. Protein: CASSVRSGGTQETQYF.

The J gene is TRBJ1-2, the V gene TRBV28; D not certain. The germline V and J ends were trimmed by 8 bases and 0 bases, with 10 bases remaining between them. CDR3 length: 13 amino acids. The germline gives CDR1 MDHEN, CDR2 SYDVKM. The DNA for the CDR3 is TGTGCCAGCGGGATCCTAGCTAACTATGGCTACACCTTC. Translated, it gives CASGILANYGYTF.

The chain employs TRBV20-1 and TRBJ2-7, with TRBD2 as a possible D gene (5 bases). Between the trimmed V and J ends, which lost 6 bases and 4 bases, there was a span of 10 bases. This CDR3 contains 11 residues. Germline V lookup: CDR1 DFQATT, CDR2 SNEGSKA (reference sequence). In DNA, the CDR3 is TGCAGTGCCAATGAGGGTTACGAGCAGTACTTC. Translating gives CSANEGYEQYF.

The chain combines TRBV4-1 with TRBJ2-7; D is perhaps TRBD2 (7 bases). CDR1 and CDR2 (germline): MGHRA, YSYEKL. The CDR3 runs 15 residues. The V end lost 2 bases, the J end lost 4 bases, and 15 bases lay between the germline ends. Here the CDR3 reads CASSQNRGGLYEQYF. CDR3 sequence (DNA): TGCGCCAGCAGCCAAAATAGGGGGGGACTATACGAGCAGTACTTC.

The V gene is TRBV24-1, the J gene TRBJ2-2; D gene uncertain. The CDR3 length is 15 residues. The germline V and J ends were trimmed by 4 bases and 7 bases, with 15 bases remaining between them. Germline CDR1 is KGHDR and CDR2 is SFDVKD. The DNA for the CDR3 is TGTGCCACCAGTGAGCAGGCAGAGGTCGGCGGGGAGCTGTTTTTT. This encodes CATSEQAEVGGELFF.

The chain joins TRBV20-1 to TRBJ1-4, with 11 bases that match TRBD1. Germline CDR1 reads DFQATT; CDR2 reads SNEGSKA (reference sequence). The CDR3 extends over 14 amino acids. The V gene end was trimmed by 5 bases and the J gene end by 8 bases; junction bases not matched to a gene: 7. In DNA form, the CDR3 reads TGCAGTGCTTCCGGACAGGGGGCATTGGAAAAACTGTTTTTT. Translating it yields CSASGQGALEKLFF.

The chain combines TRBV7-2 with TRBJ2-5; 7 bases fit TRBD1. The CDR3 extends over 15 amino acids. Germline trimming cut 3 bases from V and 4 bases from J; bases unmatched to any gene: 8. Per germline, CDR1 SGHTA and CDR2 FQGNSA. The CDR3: CASSFTTGLGETQYF. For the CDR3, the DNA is TGTGCCAGCAGCTTTACGACAGGGTTGGGAGAGACCCAGTACTTC.

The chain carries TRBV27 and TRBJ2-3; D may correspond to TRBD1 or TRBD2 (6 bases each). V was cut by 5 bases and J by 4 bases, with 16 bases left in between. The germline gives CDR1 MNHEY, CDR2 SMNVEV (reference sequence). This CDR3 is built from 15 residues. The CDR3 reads CASSTQQGGADTQYF. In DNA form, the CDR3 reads TGTGCCAGCAGTACACAACAGGGAGGTGCAGATACGCAGTATTTT.

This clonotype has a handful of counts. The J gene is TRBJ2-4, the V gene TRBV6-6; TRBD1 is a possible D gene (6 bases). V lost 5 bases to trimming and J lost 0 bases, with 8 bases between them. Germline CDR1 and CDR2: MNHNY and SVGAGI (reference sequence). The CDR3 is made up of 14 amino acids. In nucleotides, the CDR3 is TGTGCCAGCAGTCAGGGGCTAGCCAAAAACATTCAGTACTTC. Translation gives CASSQGLAKNIQYF.

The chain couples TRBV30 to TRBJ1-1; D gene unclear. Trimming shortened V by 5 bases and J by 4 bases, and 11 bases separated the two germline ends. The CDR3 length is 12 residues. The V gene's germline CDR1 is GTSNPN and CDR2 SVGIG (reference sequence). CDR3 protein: CAWVPDRTEAFF. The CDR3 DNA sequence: TGTGCCTGGGTCCCGGACCGCACTGAAGCTTTCTTT.

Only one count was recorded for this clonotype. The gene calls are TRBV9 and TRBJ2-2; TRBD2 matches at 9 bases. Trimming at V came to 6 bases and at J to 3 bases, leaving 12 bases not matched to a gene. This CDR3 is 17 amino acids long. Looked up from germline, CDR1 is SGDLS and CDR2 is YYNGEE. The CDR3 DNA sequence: TGTGCCAGCACCCAGAGTAGCGGGGGCTCGCACACCGGGGAGCTGTTTTTT. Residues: CASTQSSGGSHTGELFF.

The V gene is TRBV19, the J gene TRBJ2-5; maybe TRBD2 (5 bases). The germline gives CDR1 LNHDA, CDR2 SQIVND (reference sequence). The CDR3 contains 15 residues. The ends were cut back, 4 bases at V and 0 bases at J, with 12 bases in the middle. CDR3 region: CASSKIGVNQETQYF. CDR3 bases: TGTGCCAGTAGTAAAATCGGGGTGAACCAAGAGACCCAGTACTTC.

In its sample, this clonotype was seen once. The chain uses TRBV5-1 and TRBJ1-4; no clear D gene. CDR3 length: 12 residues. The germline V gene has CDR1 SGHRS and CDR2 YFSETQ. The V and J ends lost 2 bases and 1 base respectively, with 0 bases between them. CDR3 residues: CASSLTNEKLFF. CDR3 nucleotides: TGCGCCAGCAGCTTAACTAATGAAAAACTGTTTTTT.

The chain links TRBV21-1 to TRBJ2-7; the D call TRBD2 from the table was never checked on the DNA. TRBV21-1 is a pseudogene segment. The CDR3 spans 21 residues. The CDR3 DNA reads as TGTGCCAGCAGCAAACGCAGGTACGAGGACAGCGGGAGGGCCGGGGCCTACGAGCAGTACGTC. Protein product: CASSKRRYEDSGRAGAYEQYV.

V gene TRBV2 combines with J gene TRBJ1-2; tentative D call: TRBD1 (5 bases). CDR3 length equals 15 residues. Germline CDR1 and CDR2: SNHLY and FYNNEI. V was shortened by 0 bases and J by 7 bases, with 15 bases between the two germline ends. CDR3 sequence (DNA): TGTGCCAGCAGTGAAGCAGACAGTACGGTGCGTGGCTACACCTTC. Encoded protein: CASSEADSTVRGYTF.

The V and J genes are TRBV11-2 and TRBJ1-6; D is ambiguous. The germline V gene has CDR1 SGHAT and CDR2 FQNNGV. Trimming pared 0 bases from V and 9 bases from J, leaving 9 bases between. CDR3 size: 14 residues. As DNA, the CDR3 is TGTGCCAGCAGCTTAGAACGTTTCGGTTCACCCCTCCACTTT. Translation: CASSLERFGSPLHF. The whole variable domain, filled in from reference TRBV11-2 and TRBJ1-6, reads EAGVAQSPRYKIIEKRQSVAFWCNPISGHATLYWYQQILGQGPKLLIQFQNNGVVDDSQLPKDRFSAERLKGVDSTLKIQPAKLEDSAVYLCASSLERFGSPLHFGNGTRLTVT.